Sequencing of this TCR beta chain was carried out in a study of PD-1 blockade in classical Hodgkin lymphoma. Points from the study as a whole: It was reported that newly diagnosed patients had less baseline TCR diversity than healthy donors.

Clones were read by immunoSEQ multiplex PCR, and TCRdb kept only the in-frame ones, dropping some. The sample comprises more than 35,000 clones, less than 85% of which are singletons, and around 15% rests with the top ten. This clone was detected only a few times. Its specificity is unknown. Every single patient, without exception, relapsed after autologous stem cell transplantation, and brentuximab vedotin exposure varied. Sequencing was performed on peripheral blood mononuclear cells (PBMCs), taken before the second cycle of nivolumab. The source of this sequence is a human donor with classical Hodgkin lymphoma.

The CDR3 reads CASRMGGVVNYGYTF. For the CDR3, the DNA is TGTGCCAGCAGAATGGGGGGGGTGGTTAACTATGGCTACACCTTC. The chain is built from TRBV5-4 and TRBJ1-2, with a weak D call TRBD1 (5 bases). Trimming removed 5 bases from V and 1 base from J, with 15 bases in between. From germline, CDR1 is SGHNT and CDR2 YYREEE (reference sequence). CDR3 length: 15 amino acids.